This is a list of T cell receptor beta chains from one sample in a study of cytomegalovirus exposure and HLA in healthy donors. The data were produced by immunoSEQ multiplex PCR, yet TCRdb's version contains in-frame clones alone and is incomplete. The sample consists of 150,000 to 160,000 clones, around 84% of them appearing once. Sequencing input: PBMCs. The receptors derive from a human donor in good health. CDR3s include the opening cysteine and the closing phenylalanine or tryptophan. The D gene is left open where the match is weak. Some rows mark clone size as missing; the rest say once, few, many or name a class of expanded clone.

clone_size cdr3_length d_call j_call v_call cdr3_nt cdr3_aa
few 14 TRBD1 TRBJ1-2 TRBV6-5 TGTGCCAGCAGTTCAGGGACAGGATTCTATGGCTACACCTTC CASSSGTGFYGYTF
. 15 . TRBJ1-3 TRBV6-5 TGTGCCAGCAGTTACTGGCGGGGCTCTGGAAACACCATATATTTT CASSYWRGSGNTIYF
. 14 TRBD2 TRBJ2-4 TRBV7-9 TGTGCCAGCAGCTTTACCAGCGGGAGTAACATTCAGTACTTC CASSFTSGSNIQYF
once 15 . TRBJ1-2 TRBV6-1 TGTGCCAGCAGTGGGGACATCCGAAGAGACTATGGCTACACCTTC CASSGDIRRDYGYTF
once 13 . TRBJ2-1 TRBV5-1 TGCGCCAGCAGCAGCGGACAGACAAATGAGCAGTTCTTC CASSSGQTNEQFF
. 13 . TRBJ2-7 TRBV10-1 TGCGCCAGCAGTGAGTTTAGGGGCTACGAGCAGTACTTC CASSEFRGYEQYF
. 16 . TRBJ2-1 TRBV27 TGTGCCAGCAGTTGGGGAGGTAGCGGTATGTTCAATGAGCAGTTCTTC CASSWGGSGMFNEQFF
. 17 TRBD2 TRBJ2-5 TRBV18 TGTGCCAGCTCACCATTAAACAGCGGGGGGGCCCAAGAGACCCAGTACTTC CASSPLNSGGAQETQYF
. 15 TRBD1 TRBJ2-7 TRBV10-3 TGTGCCACGACTTCAGGACAGGGGGCTACCTACGAGCAGTACTTC CATTSGQGATYEQYF
. 14 TRBD1 TRBJ2-7 TRBV19 TGTGCCAGTAGTGGAGACAGGGAAGTATCCGAGCAGTACTTC CASSGDREVSEQYF
. 15 . TRBJ1-5 TRBV7-2 TGTGCCAGCAGCCCCGGACAGACACGCAATCAGCCCCAGCATTTT CASSPGQTRNQPQHF
once 15 TRBD2 TRBJ2-7 TRBV4-3 TGCGCCAGCAGCCAAGTCCCGGGACTAGGCTACGAGCAGTACTTC CASSQVPGLGYEQYF
once 16 TRBD2 TRBJ2-1 TRBV19 TGTGCCAGTAGTGTGGTCCGTGGAGCGGGGGGCAATGAGCAGTTCTTC CASSVVRGAGGNEQFF
. 15 . TRBJ1-2 TRBV6-6 TGTGCCAGCAGTTCGACAGCTTGGTCCCCCTATGGCTACACCTTC CASSSTAWSPYGYTF
. 14 TRBD2 TRBJ2-7 TRBV28 TGTGCCAGCAGTCGAGCGGGAGGGCCCCACGAGCAGTACTTC CASSRAGGPHEQYF
. 16 . TRBJ2-2 TRBV28 TGTGCCAGCAGTTTAGGGGGCGCCCAGGGATCCGGGGAGCTGTTTTTT CASSLGGAQGSGELFF
. 16 TRBD2 TRBJ2-5 TRBV18 TGTGCCAGCTCACCACCGGGACTAGGTATGGAGAAGACCCAGTACTTC CASSPPGLGMEKTQYF
. 13 . TRBJ2-2 TRBV4-1 TGCGCCAGCAGCCCTCGGGTTACCGGGGAGCTGTTTTTT CASSPRVTGELFF
. 14 . TRBJ2-3 TRBV5-1 TGCGCCAGCAGCTCTCGTAGTTTCACAGATACGCAGTATTTT CASSSRSFTDTQYF
. 15 TRBD2 TRBJ2-3 TRBV6-6 TGTGCCAGCAGTCTATATAGCGGGAGCACAGATACGCAGTATTTT CASSLYSGSTDTQYF
. 16 . TRBJ2-3 TRBV18 TGTGCCAGCTCCTCCGTAGGAGGAACCTACACAGATACGCAGTATTTT CASSSVGGTYTDTQYF
. 14 . TRBJ1-2 TRBV19 TGTGCCACTACGATCGTATACGCTAACTATGGCTACACCTTC CATTIVYANYGYTF
. 12 . TRBJ2-5 TRBV5-1 TGCGCCAGCAGCTCCGGGTTTGAGACCCAGTACTTC CASSSGFETQYF
. 15 TRBD1 TRBJ1-3 TRBV2 TGTGCCAGCAGTGATTCCCGGACAGGGATCGACACCATATATTTT CASSDSRTGIDTIYF
few 17 TRBD1 TRBJ1-5 TRBV5-6 TGTGCCAGCAGCTTGGGACCAGGGGGCGGGAGCAATCAGCCCCAGCATTTT CASSLGPGGGSNQPQHF
. 15 TRBD1 TRBJ1-2 TRBV19 TGTGCCAGTAGCAGGGGACAGGGAGTTAACTATGGCTACACCTTC CASSRGQGVNYGYTF
. 12 . TRBJ2-7 TRBV28 TGTGCCAGCACCAGGGTCTCCTACGAGCAGTACTTC CASTRVSYEQYF